The rows below give T cell receptor beta chains drawn from one sample of a study of blood T cell repertoires in COVID-19. Here immunoSEQ multiplex PCR was the method, and the copy in TCRdb shows in-frame clones only, minus some. The table records roughly 43,000 clones, 70% to 90% of them present only once. Sequenced material: peripheral blood. These receptor sequences come from a human donor in a cohort sampled during active COVID-19. CDR3s include the opening cysteine and the closing phenylalanine or tryptophan. The D gene is left open where the match is weak. Part of the rows lack a size; the others show once, few, many or a class for expanded clones.

j_gene: TRBJ2-2; abundance: .; d_gene: TRBD2; v_gene: TRBV13; CDR3aa: CASSFQAGGPPNTGELFF; CDR3nt: TGTGCCAGCAGCTTTCAAGCGGGAGGGCCCCCGAACACCGGGGAGCTGTTTTTT
j_gene: TRBJ2-1; abundance: .; d_gene: TRBD2; v_gene: TRBV9; CDR3aa: CASSATTSGRFNEQFF; CDR3nt: TGTGCCAGCAGCGCGACGACTAGCGGGAGGTTCAATGAGCAGTTCTTC
j_gene: TRBJ1-1; abundance: .; d_gene: .; v_gene: TRBV28; CDR3aa: CASSLPGGNTEAFF; CDR3nt: TGTGCCAGCAGTTTACCCGGGGGGAACACTGAAGCTTTCTTT
j_gene: TRBJ2-1; abundance: .; d_gene: .; v_gene: TRBV9; CDR3aa: CASSAGGLTNEQFF; CDR3nt: TGTGCCAGCAGCGCCGGGGGGCTGACCAATGAGCAGTTCTTC
j_gene: TRBJ1-1; abundance: .; d_gene: .; v_gene: TRBV4-2; CDR3aa: CASSQEVLGANTEAFF; CDR3nt: TGTGCCAGCAGCCAAGAGGTGTTAGGAGCGAACACTGAAGCTTTCTTT
j_gene: TRBJ2-7; abundance: .; d_gene: TRBD1; v_gene: TRBV5-1; CDR3aa: CASSLGQGAPYEQYF; CDR3nt: TGCGCCAGCAGCTTGGGACAGGGGGCTCCTTACGAGCAGTACTTC
j_gene: TRBJ1-3; abundance: few; d_gene: TRBD1; v_gene: TRBV2; CDR3aa: CASRSGGQGANTIYF; CDR3nt: TGTGCCAGCCGGTCTGGTGGACAGGGGGCGAACACCATATATTTT
j_gene: TRBJ2-5; abundance: .; d_gene: .; v_gene: TRBV12-3/TRBV12-4; CDR3aa: CASTWGPQETQYF; CDR3nt: TGTGCCAGCACTTGGGGCCCCCAAGAGACCCAGTACTTC
j_gene: TRBJ2-3; abundance: .; d_gene: TRBD2; v_gene: TRBV28; CDR3aa: CASSKLAGASSTDTQYF; CDR3nt: TGTGCCAGCAGCAAGCTAGCGGGAGCGAGTAGCACAGATACGCAGTATTTT
j_gene: TRBJ1-2; abundance: .; d_gene: .; v_gene: TRBV20-1; CDR3aa: CSANRNYGYTF; CDR3nt: TGCAGTGCTAACAGGAACTATGGCTACACCTTC
j_gene: TRBJ2-7; abundance: .; d_gene: .; v_gene: TRBV3-1/TRBV3-2; CDR3aa: CASSQFVGRLSYEQYF; CDR3nt: TGTGCCAGCAGCCAATTCGTTGGCAGACTCTCCTACGAGCAGTACTTC
j_gene: TRBJ1-3; abundance: .; d_gene: TRBD1; v_gene: TRBV3-1/TRBV3-2; CDR3aa: CASSQGGQDRNTIYF; CDR3nt: TGTGCCAGCAGCCAAGGGGGACAGGATCGAAACACCATATATTTT
j_gene: TRBJ2-2; abundance: .; d_gene: .; v_gene: TRBV7-3; CDR3aa: CASSSSGTGELFF; CDR3nt: TGTGCCAGCAGCTCGTCGGGCACCGGGGAGCTGTTTTTT